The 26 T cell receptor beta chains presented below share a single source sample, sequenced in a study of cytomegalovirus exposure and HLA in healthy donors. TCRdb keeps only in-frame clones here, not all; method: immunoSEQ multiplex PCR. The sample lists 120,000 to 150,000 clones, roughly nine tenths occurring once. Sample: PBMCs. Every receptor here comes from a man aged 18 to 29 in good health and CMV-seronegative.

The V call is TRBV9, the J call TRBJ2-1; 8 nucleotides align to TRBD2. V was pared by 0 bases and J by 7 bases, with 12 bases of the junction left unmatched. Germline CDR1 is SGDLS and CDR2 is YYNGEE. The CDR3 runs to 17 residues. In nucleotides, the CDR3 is TGTGCCAGCAGCGTAGAAGCAAGGAGCGGGGGTTGGAATGAGCAGTTCTTC. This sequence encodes CASSVEARSGGWNEQFF.

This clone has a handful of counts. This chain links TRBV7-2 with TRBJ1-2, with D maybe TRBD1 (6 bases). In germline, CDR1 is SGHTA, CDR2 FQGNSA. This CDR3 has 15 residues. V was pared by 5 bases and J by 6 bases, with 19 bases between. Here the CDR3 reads CASSPRGNLWNGYTF. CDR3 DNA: TGTGCCAGCAGCCCCAGGGGAAACCTGTGGAATGGCTACACCTTC.

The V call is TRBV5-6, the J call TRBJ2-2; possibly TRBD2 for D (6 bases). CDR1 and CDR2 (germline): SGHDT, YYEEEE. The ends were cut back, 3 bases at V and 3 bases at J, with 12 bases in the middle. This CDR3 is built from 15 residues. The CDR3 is CASSSGTHYTGELFF. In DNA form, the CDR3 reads TGTGCCAGCAGCTCTGGGACTCATTACACCGGGGAGCTGTTTTTT.

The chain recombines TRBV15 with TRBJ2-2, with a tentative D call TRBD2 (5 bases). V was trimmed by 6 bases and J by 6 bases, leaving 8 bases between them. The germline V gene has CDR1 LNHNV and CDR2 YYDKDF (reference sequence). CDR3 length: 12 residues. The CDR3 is CATREAAGELFF. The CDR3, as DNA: TGTGCCACCAGGGAGGCTGCCGGGGAGCTGTTTTTT.

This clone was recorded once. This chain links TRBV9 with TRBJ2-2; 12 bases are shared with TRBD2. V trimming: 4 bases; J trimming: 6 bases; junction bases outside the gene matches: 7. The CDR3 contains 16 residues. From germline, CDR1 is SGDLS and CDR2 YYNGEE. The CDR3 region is CASSKRTSGVPGELFF. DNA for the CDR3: TGTGCCAGCAGCAAACGGACTAGCGGGGTTCCCGGGGAGCTGTTTTTT.

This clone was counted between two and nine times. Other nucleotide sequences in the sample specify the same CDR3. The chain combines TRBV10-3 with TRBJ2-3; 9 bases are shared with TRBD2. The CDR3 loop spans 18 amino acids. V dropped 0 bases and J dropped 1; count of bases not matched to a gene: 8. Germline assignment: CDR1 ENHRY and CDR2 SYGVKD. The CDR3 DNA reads TGTGCCATCAGTGAGTCGGGCGGGGGGGGTACTGGCACAGATACGCAGTATTTT. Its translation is CAISESGGGGTGTDTQYF.

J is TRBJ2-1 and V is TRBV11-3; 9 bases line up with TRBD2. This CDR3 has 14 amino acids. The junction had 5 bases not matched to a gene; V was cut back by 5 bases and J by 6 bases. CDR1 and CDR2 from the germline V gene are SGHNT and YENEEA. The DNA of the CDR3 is TGTGCCAGCAGCCGACTAGCGGAAATCAATGAGCAGTTCTTC. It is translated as CASSRLAEINEQFF.

DNA for the CDR3: TGCGCCAGCAGCCCCGGGACTAGCGGAGCCGAGCAGTACGTC. Translation gives CASSPGTSGAEQYV. The J gene is TRBJ2-7, the V gene TRBV5-1; 11 nucleotides agree with TRBD2. The CDR3 spans 14 residues. Germline values: CDR1 SGHRS, CDR2 YFSETQ. J gave up 6 bases and V 4 bases, and 6 bases lay outside the gene matches.

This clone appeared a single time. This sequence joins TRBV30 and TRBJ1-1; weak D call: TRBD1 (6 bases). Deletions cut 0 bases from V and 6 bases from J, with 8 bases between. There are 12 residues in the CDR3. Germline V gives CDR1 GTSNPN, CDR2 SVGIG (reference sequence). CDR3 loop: CAWSVQGPEAFF. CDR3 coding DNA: TGTGCCTGGAGTGTACAGGGCCCTGAAGCTTTCTTT.

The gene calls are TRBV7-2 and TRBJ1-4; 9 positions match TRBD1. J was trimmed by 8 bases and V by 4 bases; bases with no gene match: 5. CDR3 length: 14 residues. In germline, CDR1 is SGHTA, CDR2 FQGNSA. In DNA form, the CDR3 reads TGTGCCAGCAGCTCGGGACAGGGTGGAGAAAAACTGTTTTTT. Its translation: CASSSGQGGEKLFF.

The DNA of the CDR3 is TGTGCCAGCTCCAACCGGGGGAACTATGGCTACACCTTC. This encodes CASSNRGNYGYTF. J is TRBJ1-2 and V is TRBV2; D is possibly TRBD1 (5 bases). Deletions cut 8 bases from V and 2 bases from J, with 12 bases between. This CDR3 contains 13 residues. Germline loops: CDR1 SNHLY, CDR2 FYNNEI. Supplemented by reference TRBV2 and TRBJ1-2, the full variable domain reads EPEVTQTPSHQVTQMGQEVILRCVPISNHLYFYWYRQILGQKVEFLVSFYNNEISEKSEIFDDQFSVERPDGSNFTLKIRSTKLEDSAMYFCASSNRGNYGYTFGSGTRLTVV.

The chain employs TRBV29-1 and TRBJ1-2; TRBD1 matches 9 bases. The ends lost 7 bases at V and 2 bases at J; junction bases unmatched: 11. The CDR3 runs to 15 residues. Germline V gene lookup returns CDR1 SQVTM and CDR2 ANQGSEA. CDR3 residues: CSALSDRGRNYGYTF. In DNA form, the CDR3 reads TGCAGCGCCCTATCGGACAGGGGCCGCAACTATGGCTACACCTTC.

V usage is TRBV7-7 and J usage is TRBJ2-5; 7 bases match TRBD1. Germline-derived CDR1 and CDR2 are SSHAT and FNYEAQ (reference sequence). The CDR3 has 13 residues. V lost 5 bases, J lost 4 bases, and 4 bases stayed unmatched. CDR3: CASSRRTGETQYF. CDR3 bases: TGTGCCAGCAGCAGAAGGACAGGAGAGACCCAGTACTTC.

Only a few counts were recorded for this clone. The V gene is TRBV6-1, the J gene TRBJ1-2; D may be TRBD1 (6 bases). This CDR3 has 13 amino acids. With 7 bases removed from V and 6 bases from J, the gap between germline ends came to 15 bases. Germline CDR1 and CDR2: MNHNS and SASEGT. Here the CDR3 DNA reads TGTGCCAGCAAAGGCACAGGGAAGGATGGCTACACCTTC. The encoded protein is CASKGTGKDGYTF.

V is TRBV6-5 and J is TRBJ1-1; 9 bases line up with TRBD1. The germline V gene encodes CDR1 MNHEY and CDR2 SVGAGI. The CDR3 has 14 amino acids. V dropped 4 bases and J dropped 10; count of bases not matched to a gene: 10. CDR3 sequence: CASSFFPLDRGAFF. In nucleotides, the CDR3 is TGTGCCAGCAGTTTTTTCCCCCTGGACAGGGGAGCTTTCTTT.

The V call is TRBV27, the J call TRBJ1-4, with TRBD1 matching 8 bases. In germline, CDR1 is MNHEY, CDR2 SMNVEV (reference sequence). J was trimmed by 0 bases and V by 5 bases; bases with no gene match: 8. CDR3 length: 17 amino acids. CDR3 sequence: CASSTTGVGATNEKLFF. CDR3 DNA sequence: TGTGCCAGCAGTACGACAGGGGTTGGGGCAACTAATGAAAAACTGTTTTTT.

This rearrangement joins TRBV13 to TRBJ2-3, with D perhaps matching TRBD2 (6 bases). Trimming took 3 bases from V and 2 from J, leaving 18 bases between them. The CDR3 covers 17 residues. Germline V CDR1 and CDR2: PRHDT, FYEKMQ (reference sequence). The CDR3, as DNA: TGTGCCAGCAGCTTCTCCTTGAGGGCGGGGACCACAGATACGCAGTATTTT. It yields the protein CASSFSLRAGTTDTQYF.

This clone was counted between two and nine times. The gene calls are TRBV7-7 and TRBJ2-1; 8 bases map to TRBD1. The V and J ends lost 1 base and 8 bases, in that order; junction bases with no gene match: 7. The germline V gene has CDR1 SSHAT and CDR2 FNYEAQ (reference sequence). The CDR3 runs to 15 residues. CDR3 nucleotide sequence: TGTGCCAGCAGCTTAGGGACAGGGAGAGTGTATGAGCAGTTCTTC. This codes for CASSLGTGRVYEQFF.

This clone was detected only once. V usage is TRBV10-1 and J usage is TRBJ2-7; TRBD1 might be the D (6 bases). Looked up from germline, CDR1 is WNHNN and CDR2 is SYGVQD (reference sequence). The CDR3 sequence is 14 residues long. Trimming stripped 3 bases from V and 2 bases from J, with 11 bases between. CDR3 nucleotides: TGCGCCAGCAGTGACCCCGACAGGCCCTACGAGCAGTACGTC. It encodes CASSDPDRPYEQYV.

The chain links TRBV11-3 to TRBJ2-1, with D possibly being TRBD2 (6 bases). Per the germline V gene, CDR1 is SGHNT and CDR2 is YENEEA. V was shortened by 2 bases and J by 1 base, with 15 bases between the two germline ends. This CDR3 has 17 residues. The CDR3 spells CASSLILASESYNEQFF. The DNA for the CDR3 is TGTGCCAGCAGCTTAATCTTGGCTAGCGAATCCTACAATGAGCAGTTCTTC.

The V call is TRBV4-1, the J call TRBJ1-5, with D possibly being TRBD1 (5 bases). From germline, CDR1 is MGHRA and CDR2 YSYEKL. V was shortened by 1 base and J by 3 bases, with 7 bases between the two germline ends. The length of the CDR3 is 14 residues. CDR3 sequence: CASSQGGVNQPQHF. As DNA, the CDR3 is TGCGCCAGCAGCCAAGGGGGCGTCAATCAGCCCCAGCATTTT.

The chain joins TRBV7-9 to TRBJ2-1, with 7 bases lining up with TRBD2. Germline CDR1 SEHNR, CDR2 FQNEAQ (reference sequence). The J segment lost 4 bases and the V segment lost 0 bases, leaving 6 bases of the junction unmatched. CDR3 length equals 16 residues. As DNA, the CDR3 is TGTGCCAGCAGCTTAGCGGGAGGGATTCGGTACAATGAGCAGTTCTTC. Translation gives CASSLAGGIRYNEQFF. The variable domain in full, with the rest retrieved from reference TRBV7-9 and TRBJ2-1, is DTGVSQNPRHKITKRGQNVTFRCDPISEHNRLYWYRQTLGQGPEFLTYFQNEAQLEKSRLLSDRFSAERPKGSFSTLEIQRTEQGDSAMYLCASSLAGGIRYNEQFFGPGTRLTVL.

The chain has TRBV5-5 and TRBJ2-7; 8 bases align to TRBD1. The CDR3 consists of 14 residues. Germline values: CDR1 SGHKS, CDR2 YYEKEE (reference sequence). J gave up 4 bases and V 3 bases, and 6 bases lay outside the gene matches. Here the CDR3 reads CASSYRTGPYEQYV. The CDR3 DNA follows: TGTGCCAGCAGCTACCGGACAGGGCCATACGAGCAGTACGTC.

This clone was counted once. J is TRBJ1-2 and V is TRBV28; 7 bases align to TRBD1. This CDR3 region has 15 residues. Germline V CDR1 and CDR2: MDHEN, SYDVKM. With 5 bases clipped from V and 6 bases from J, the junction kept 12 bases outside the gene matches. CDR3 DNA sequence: TGTGCCAGCAGTCCCCTCACAGGGGTAAGAAATGGCTACACCTTC. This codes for CASSPLTGVRNGYTF.

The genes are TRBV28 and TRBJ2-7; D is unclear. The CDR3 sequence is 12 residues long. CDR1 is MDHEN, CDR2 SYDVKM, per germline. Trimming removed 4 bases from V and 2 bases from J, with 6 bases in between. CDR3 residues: CASSSWAYEQYV. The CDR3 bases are TGTGCCAGCAGTTCCTGGGCCTACGAGCAGTACGTC.

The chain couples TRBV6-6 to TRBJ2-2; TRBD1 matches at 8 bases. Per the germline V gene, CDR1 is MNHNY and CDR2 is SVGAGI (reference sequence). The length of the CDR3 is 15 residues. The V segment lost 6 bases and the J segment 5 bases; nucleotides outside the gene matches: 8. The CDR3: CASSPDRGTTGELFF. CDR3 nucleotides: TGTGCCAGCAGCCCAGACAGGGGAACTACCGGGGAGCTGTTTTTT.